This TCR beta chain was retrieved from a study of response to subunit inactivated influenza vaccine. TCRdb re-derived calls from the RT-PCR reads in MiXCR, one entry per CDR3 protein. The data hold about 700,000 distinct CDR3 sequences, with approximately 15% observed a single time. Overall study results and limits: Authors suggested seasonal influenza vaccinations each recruit few new T cells.

In this sample, this clonotype turned up once. Its target is unknown. The CDR3 length is 15 residues. J gave up 8 bases and V 6 bases, and 10 bases lay outside the gene matches. This sequence was found in a man in his fifties or sixties who received an inactivated influenza vaccine. The sequencing here drew on PBMCs from blood, taken 12 days after vaccination. The chain links TRBV12-3 or TRBV12-4 to TRBJ2-1; 10 bases map to TRBD2. This CDR3 reads CASRPSGGALYEQFF. The CDR3 nucleotides are TGTGCCAGCAGACCCAGCGGGGGGGCTTTATATGAGCAGTTCTTC.